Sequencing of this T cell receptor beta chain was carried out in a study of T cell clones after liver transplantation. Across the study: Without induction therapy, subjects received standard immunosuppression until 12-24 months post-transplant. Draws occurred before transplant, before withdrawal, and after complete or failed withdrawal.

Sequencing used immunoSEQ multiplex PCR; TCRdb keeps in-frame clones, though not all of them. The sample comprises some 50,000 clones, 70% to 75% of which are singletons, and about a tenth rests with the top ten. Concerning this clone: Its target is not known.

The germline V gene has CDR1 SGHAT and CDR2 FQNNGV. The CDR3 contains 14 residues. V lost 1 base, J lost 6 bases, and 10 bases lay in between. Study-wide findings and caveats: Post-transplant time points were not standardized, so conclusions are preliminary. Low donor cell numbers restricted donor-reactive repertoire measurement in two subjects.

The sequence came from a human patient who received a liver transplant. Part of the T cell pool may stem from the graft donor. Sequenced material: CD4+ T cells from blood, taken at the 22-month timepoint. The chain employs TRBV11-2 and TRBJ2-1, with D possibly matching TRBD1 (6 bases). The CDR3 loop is CASSLVRGGNEQFF. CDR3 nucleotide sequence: TGTGCCAGCAGCTTAGTCAGGGGTGGCAATGAGCAGTTCTTC.